A selection of T cell receptor beta chains follows, all from one sample in a study of radiation and T cells in renal cell carcinoma. Measured with immunoSEQ multiplex PCR; TCRdb has only the in-frame clones, and not every one. The data hold 60,000 or so clones, with approximately 80% observed a single time. The source was blood, collected from a patient whose treatment included radiotherapy and nephrectomy. The source is a man between 60 and 75 years old with renal cell carcinoma. CDR3s include the opening cysteine and the closing phenylalanine or tryptophan. A D gene is named only where the DNA matches it firmly. Clone size is not always given. Where it is, it says once, few, many or a class for expanded clones.

d_call,v_call,j_call,clone_size,cdr3_nt,cdr3_aa
TRBD1,TRBV6-5,TRBJ2-7,-,TGTGCCAGCAGTTCCTCAGGGGGCTCCTACGAGCAGTACTTC,CASSSSGGSYEQYF
-,TRBV11-3,TRBJ2-4,few,TGTGCCAGCAGCTGGATAGAGGCCATTCAGTACTTC,CASSWIEAIQYF
-,TRBV9,TRBJ2-1,-,TGTGCCAGCAGCGAAAAGGCCAGCTCCTACAATGAGCAGTTCTTC,CASSEKASSYNEQFF
-,TRBV10-1,TRBJ2-7,-,TGCGCCAGCAGTGAGGCAGGGAGCTCCTACGAGCAGTACTTC,CASSEAGSSYEQYF
-,TRBV19,TRBJ1-1,-,TGTGCCAGTACCTATGGGTCGAACACTGAAGCTTTCTTT,CASTYGSNTEAFF
TRBD1,TRBV2,TRBJ2-5,-,TGTGCCAGCCATTATTCGACAGGGTCGGTGGAGACCCAGTACTTC,CASHYSTGSVETQYF
-,TRBV9,TRBJ2-2,-,TGTGCCAGCAGCGTAGGAAAGGCAGGAAACACCGGGGAGCTGTTTTTT,CASSVGKAGNTGELFF
TRBD1,TRBV2,TRBJ1-2,-,TGTGCGACCATCCGGGACAGGGGGCTGAATGGCTACACCTTC,CATIRDRGLNGYTF
TRBD1,TRBV10-3,TRBJ2-1,once,TGTGCCATCAGCGGGACAGCCTCCTACAATGAGCAGTTCTTC,CAISGTASYNEQFF
TRBD2,TRBV6-1,TRBJ2-1,-,TGTGCCAGCAGTGACATCGCGGGAGCTTCATACAATGAGCAGTTCTTC,CASSDIAGASYNEQFF
TRBD1,TRBV6-5,TRBJ1-1,-,TGTGCCAGCAGTTACCTAACAGGGGGGGGGAGTGAAGCTTTCTTT,CASSYLTGGGSEAFF
-,TRBV16,TRBJ1-5,few,TGTGCCAGCAGCCAATCGGGTAGCAATCAGCCCCAGCATTTT,CASSQSGSNQPQHF
-,TRBV9,TRBJ2-7,-,TGTGCCAGCAGCGTAGCGGCGACAGCTTCCTACGAGCAGTACTTC,CASSVAATASYEQYF
TRBD2,TRBV5-8,TRBJ2-5,-,TGTGCCAGCAGATCCCGAAGCCCCGGGACTAGCAGCCAAGAGACCCAGTACTTC,CASRSRSPGTSSQETQYF
TRBD1,TRBV5-6,TRBJ2-7,-,TGTGCCAGCAGTCCTACCGGGACAGGGATCAACGAGCAGTACTTC,CASSPTGTGINEQYF
TRBD2,TRBV19,TRBJ2-3,-,TGTGCCAGTAGTCGGGTAGCGGGGGGCCGCACAGATACGCAGTATTTT,CASSRVAGGRTDTQYF
TRBD2,TRBV11-3,TRBJ2-5,-,TGTGCCAGCAGCTTCGGACTAGCGGTACAAGAGACCCAGTACTTC,CASSFGLAVQETQYF
-,TRBV10-3,TRBJ1-4,-,TGTGCCATCAGTGAGGGGGACCGGCAGGGACTGTTTTTT,CAISEGDRQGLFF
-,TRBV6-6,TRBJ1-4,-,TGTGCCAGCAGGCCTGAGGAGGCTAATGAAAAACTGTTTTTT,CASRPEEANEKLFF
-,TRBV9,TRBJ1-2,-,TGTGCCAGCAGCGTAGGGTTCAGAACTTATGGCTACACCTTC,CASSVGFRTYGYTF
-,TRBV30,TRBJ1-2,-,TGTGCCTGGAGTGCCGCCTCAACCTACTATGGCTACACCTTC,CAWSAASTYYGYTF
-,TRBV30,TRBJ1-2,-,TGTGCTGGAGTAGGGCATGTGGGTGGCTACACCTTC,CAGVGHVGGYTF
-,TRBV6-5,TRBJ2-1,-,TGTGCCAGCAGAAAAATTCTAACGGCATACAATGAGCAGTTCTTC,CASRKILTAYNEQFF
TRBD1,TRBV7-6,TRBJ2-3,-,TGTGCCAGCAGCTTAGGGAGCAGGGGGAGCACAGATACGCAGTATTTT,CASSLGSRGSTDTQYF
-,TRBV27,TRBJ2-1,-,TGTGCCAGCAGTCCACCCGATATGTCCGCCTACAATGAGCAGTTCTTC,CASSPPDMSAYNEQFF
-,TRBV18,TRBJ2-5,once,TGTGCCAGCTCACCAGGACAGCAAGAGACCCAGTACTTC,CASSPGQQETQYF
-,TRBV19,TRBJ2-2,-,TGTGCCAGCTCCAACAGGGCCACCGGGGAGCTGTTTTTT,CASSNRATGELFF
-,TRBV29-1,TRBJ2-5,-,TGCAGCGTTGAAAACGGAGGGGGAGAGACCCAGTACTTC,CSVENGGGETQYF
-,TRBV19,TRBJ2-4,-,TGTGCCAGTAGTAACAGGGGAGGAAACATTCAGTACTTC,CASSNRGGNIQYF
TRBD1,TRBV7-9,TRBJ2-6,-,TGTGCCAGCCCCCCACCGGGACAGGGGTCTGGGGCCAACGTCCTGACTTTC,CASPPPGQGSGANVLTF
TRBD1,TRBV27,TRBJ1-2,-,TGTGCCAGCAGTTTTACAGGGGGTAACTATGGCTACACCTTC,CASSFTGGNYGYTF
-,TRBV29-1,TRBJ1-2,once,TGCAGCGTTTCGACAGCCTATGGCTACACCTTC,CSVSTAYGYTF
-,TRBV19,TRBJ1-2,-,TGTGCCTCTAAGGCAGGGCAGGGCTATGGCTACACCTTC,CASKAGQGYGYTF
-,TRBV11-3,TRBJ1-1,few,TGTGCCAGCAGCTTGGACAGCATGAACACTGAAGCTTTCTTT,CASSLDSMNTEAFF
-,TRBV7-9,TRBJ2-3,-,TGTGCCAGCAGCTCGGGCTGGGATACGCAGTATTTT,CASSSGWDTQYF